A selection of T cell receptor beta chains follows, all from one sample in a study of shared clonotypes between healthy human individuals. Generated by immunoSEQ multiplex PCR, the TCRdb table keeps only in-frame clones and is missing some. This table holds millions of clones, 93% found once. The sequenced sample consisted of naive CD4+ T cells from PBMCs. The source is a man between 18 and 29 years old in good health. Some clones in this sample may be carry-over from other donors' samples. The conserved cysteine and the conserved F or W are not part of the CDR3 here.

TRBV29-1	TRBJ2-3	11	SVDGPSVGTQY
TRBV18	TRBJ2-7	12	ASSAPGQGPEQY
TRBV10-1	TRBJ1-5	11	ASSESGGQPQH
TRBV19	TRBJ2-3	14	ASMGRDLRNTDTQY
TRBV5-1	TRBJ2-1	13	ASSSLAGANNEQF
TRBV29-1	TRBJ2-7	13	SVETLTGTHYEQY
TRBV5-1	TRBJ1-1	9	ASSFREVAF
TRBV5-1	TRBJ2-7	14	ASSPMLTGFSYEQY
TRBV27	TRBJ1-1	12	ASSAPSRGTEAF
TRBV6-1	TRBJ2-7	13	ASSETSGISYEQY
TRBV28	TRBJ2-6	13	ASSSRPSGANVLT
TRBV7-6	TRBJ1-1	11	ASSRQLAGENF
TRBV6-5	TRBJ2-5	12	ASSPTDGRETQY
TRBV9	TRBJ1-2	15	ASSVVGTGGGQNGYT
TRBV20-1	TRBJ2-5	8	SAGWETQY
TRBV7-9	TRBJ2-7	13	ASSLGLGGSYEQY
TRBV7-3	TRBJ2-3	11	ASSFPGTDTQY
TRBV7-2	TRBJ2-1	11	ASSPPGTDEQF
TRBV27	TRBJ2-2	12	ASRGQGNTGELF
TRBV7-3	TRBJ2-2	15	ASSADSISANTGELF
TRBV5-1	TRBJ2-7	11	ASSLSPSREQY
TRBV5-1	TRBJ2-5	13	ASSLAGGPQETQY
TRBV18	TRBJ2-6	13	ASSPSRGEANVLT
TRBV5-6	TRBJ1-2	12	ASSLGQGSGGYT
TRBV5-1	TRBJ2-1	11	ASSPDRPGEQF
TRBV19	TRBJ2-5	13	ASSMPSGSGETQY
TRBV4-2	TRBJ2-3	11	ASSNPGTDTQY
TRBV6-6	TRBJ1-3	14	ASSYAGPLAGNTIY
TRBV28	TRBJ2-7	13	ASSLVGAGADEQY
TRBV19	TRBJ1-5	15	ASSIRQLGASNQPQH
TRBV19	TRBJ1-5	11	ASSDRETQPQH
TRBV18	TRBJ2-5	12	ASSPGLAQETQY
TRBV27	TRBJ1-2	13	ASRPDRGIIYGYT
TRBV11-2	TRBJ2-7	12	ATGRGTGGGEQY
TRBV7-2	TRBJ2-1	12	ASSLGGNYNEQF
TRBV7-2	TRBJ2-7	12	ASRYTGTSVEQY
TRBV5-1	TRBJ1-1	17	ASSLARTGGPRPRTEAF
TRBV28	TRBJ2-7	15	ASSLYPSGRERYEQY
TRBV19	TRBJ1-3	13	ASSRQWSSGNTIY
TRBV28	TRBJ2-3	13	ASSPTSFGTDTQY
TRBV19	TRBJ1-5	12	ASQTGPSNQPQH
TRBV10-3	TRBJ1-1	11	AISDRGPTEAF
TRBV28	TRBJ1-2	15	ASSPPKGRTAPAGYT
TRBV5-4	TRBJ2-1	11	ASRGSSYNEQF
TRBV28	TRBJ2-6	16	ASSFGGTSISGANVLT
TRBV5-1	TRBJ2-1	15	ASSLAGGVSGRNEQF
TRBV7-2	TRBJ1-1	11	ASSLSSNTEAF
TRBV15	TRBJ1-5	13	ATSRGGTGEQPQH
TRBV30	TRBJ2-7	11	AWSVRQRGEQY
TRBV5-4	TRBJ2-7	13	ASSSWTSGSGEQY
TRBV28	TRBJ2-1	13	ASRVLRDRAHEQF
TRBV6-1	TRBJ1-3	12	ASRDRVRENTIY
TRBV7-3	TRBJ1-2	15	ASSPGDSLDHNYGYT